This T cell receptor beta chain comes out of a study of read filtering for tumor transcriptome and immune sequencing (dated by TCRdb to the early 2020s). Looking at the study overall: The cohort consisted of about 17 male and some 15 female patients, with a mean age of roughly 67 years and an age range of about 47 to 90. By revised international staging, fewer than ten patients were R-ISS I, over 15 were R-ISS II and more than five were R-ISS III. TCR-region mapped reads per sample ranged from about 4 to 10.27 million with IR-seq versus only roughly 85 to 1273 with RNA-seq. TCR repertoires obtained by targeted immune repertoire sequencing and by bulk whole-transcriptome sequencing performed on the same bone marrow samples were compared. Whole-transcriptome libraries were prepared with the TruSeq RNA Access Library Prep Kit after DNase treatment. A main aim was a read-filtering strategy for immune repertoire data, specifically whether clonotypes supported by a single read should be removed.

Bone marrow was sampled from every patient at the time of active disease. Bone marrow mononuclear cells were isolated by Ficoll-Hypaque density gradient centrifugation. Myeloma plasma cells were removed and CD138-negative cells were collected by negative selection after labeling with CD138 magnetic microbeads on a MACS separator. Flow cytometry with CD138 antibodies on an Attune NxT was used to check how pure the isolated cells were. TRIzol reagent was used to extract total RNA, and a NanoDrop spectrophotometer was used to quantify the extracted RNA. Paired RNA-seq and IR-seq were performed on the CD138-negative bone marrow sample of each patient. The study at large found these results: The sorted CD138-negative fraction was composed of a mixed bone marrow immune population rather than of purified T cells. The correlation between IR-seq and RNA-seq shared clonotype proportions rose when single-read clonotypes were removed. Single-read clonotypes made up 80% to 85% of clonotypes but roughly 3.2% of total reads in IR-seq, and just under 75% of clonotypes and 40% to 45% of reads in RNA-seq. Compared with RNA-seq, IR-seq captured clonotypes at much greater depth and more reliably, and a smaller IR-seq throughput was enough to identify most of the shared clonotypes.

Counted from cysteine to phenylalanine, this CDR3 has 13 amino acids. Only CDR3 DNA remains: 39 bases, in frame from the first base. In the germline V gene (reference sequence), CDR1 corresponds to MNHNY and CDR2 to SVGAGI. V sheds 5 bases and J sheds 1 base, leaving 6 bases between their ends. This clonotype came up many times. Its antigen is unknown. Per-base qualities were not stored, and no clone one base away is much larger. TCR libraries were constructed from 400 ng RNA using the Immunoverse kit, and molecular barcoded adaptors covering alpha/delta and beta/gamma chains were employed. TCR library preparation used the same RNA that went into transcriptome sequencing. An Illumina HiSeq 4000 with 2 x 150 cycles was used to sequence the TCR libraries. Per the original workflow: MiXCR aligned TCR reads to human V, D, J and C references and assembled the aligned reads into CDR3 clonotypes, with quality filtering and error correction included. Clonotype counts and gene usage diversity were analyzed with the tcR package in R. For inspection of raw mapping reads, RNA-seq reads were mapped by STAR aligner version 2.5.3a onto GRCh37 of the human genome. To test how sequencing depth affects detected clonotypes, IR-seq fastq files were randomly downsampled with Seqtk 1.3. TCRdb passed the public sequencing reads through fastp at Q25 and MiXCR, retaining productive beta sequences. Identical CDR3 protein sequences are pooled into one entry, listed with their most common genes and DNA. These V and J calls originate from TCRdb's pipeline instead of the authors' own analysis. The sample records around 140,000 distinct CDR3 sequences, over 10% of which are singletons. Of the sample, around 8.2% is held by the ten largest clones.

Here the chain combines TRBV6-6 and TRBJ2-1; a tentative D match to TRBD1 spans 6 bases. Specimen: a population of CD138-negative cells sorted from bone marrow. Taken with the paper, the label for cell subset or site translates to: bone marrow mononuclear cells depleted of CD138+ plasma/myeloma cells by negative magnetic selection. The clonotype was recovered from a donor at least 40 years old with multiple myeloma. Here the CDR3 is given as CASSTGSYNEQFF. The DNA sequence follows: TGTGCCAGCAGTACAGGGTCCTACAATGAGCAGTTCTTC.